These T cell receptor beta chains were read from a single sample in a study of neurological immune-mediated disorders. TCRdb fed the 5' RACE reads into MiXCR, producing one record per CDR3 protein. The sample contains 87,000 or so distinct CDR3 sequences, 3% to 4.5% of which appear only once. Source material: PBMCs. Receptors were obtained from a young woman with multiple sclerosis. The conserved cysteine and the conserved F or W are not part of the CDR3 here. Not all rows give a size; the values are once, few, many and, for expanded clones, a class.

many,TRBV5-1,ASSSGVGYT
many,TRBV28,ASSPAGTAYNEQF
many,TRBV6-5,ASSYEGHNNEQF
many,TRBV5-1,ASSPGQTTYTEAF
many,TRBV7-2,ASSLGGVSNQPQH
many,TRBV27,ASSLDPNQPQH
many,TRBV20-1,SASAAGAQSPLH
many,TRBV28,ASSTTGEVWDEQY
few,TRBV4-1,ASSQKGTGGETYNSPLH
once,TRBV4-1,ASGRAGVDEQF
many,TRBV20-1,SARGTGQETQY
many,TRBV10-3,AITPTSGLTGELF
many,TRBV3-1,ASSPGTGASYGYT
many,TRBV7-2,ASSLLGGQPQH
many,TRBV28,ASSPGDRDYEQY
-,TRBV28,ASSLEVLTGGYGNT
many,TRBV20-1,SAPWGALETQY
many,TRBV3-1,ASRDTGGGQPQH
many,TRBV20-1,SANRGTNYGYT
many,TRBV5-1,ASSPTDRVDEQY
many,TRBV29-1,SVEGSVVDSEQY
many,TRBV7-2,ASSTAPSIKPQQY
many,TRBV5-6,ASSLLRTTGTGELF
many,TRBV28,ASRTGRVYEQF
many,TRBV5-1,ASSLSLTDTQY
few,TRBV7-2,ASSQRQNTEAF
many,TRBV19,ASSKQGGTEAF
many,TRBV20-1,SAPLGNEQF
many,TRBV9,ASSTQGVETQY
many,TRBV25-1,ATRTGPYGYT
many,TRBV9,ASSAGLARVEQY
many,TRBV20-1,SARSEAGPGWEQY
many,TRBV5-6,ASSLSGGLFNQPQH
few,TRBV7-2,ASSLYGVPQPQH
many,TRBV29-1,SVPVGAAYNEQF
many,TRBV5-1,ASSPQGTGELF
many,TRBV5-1,ASSWTGGASYEQY
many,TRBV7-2,ASSLPGGQPQH
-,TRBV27,ASSLGTGKYGYT
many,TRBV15,ATSRDPGGGATDTQY
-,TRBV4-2,ASSQTTAGTSGYNEQF
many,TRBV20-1,SARVPGTQY
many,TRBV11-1,ASSLGLAGGETQY
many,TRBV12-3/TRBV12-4,ASSMTGGASGANVLT
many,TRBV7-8,ASSAETGKGTDTQY
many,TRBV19,ASSISQTDNEQF
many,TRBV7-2,ASSLAGTGGTDTQY
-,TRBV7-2,ASSPPGRGAEQY
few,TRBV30,AWSSGRYGYT
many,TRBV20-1,SAIRAGSNYGYT
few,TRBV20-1,SLAGDYSYEQY
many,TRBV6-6,ASSYSLIGAKNIQY
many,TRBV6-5,ASSFWGTALT
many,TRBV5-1,ASSLRQGTGSPLH
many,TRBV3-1,ASSQDLSLGGYT
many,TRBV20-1,SARDGQGYSYEQY
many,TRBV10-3,AISEAEDRETYEQY